This T cell receptor beta chain was observed in a study of OX40 agonist ivuxolimab in advanced cancers. Study-level background: Ivuxolimab was an agonistic, fully human IgG2 monoclonal antibody directed against OX40 (CD134), a costimulatory receptor. Peripheral TCRbeta sequencing was intended to test whether TCR sequence diversity was altered and clonal T-cell expansion was caused by ivuxolimab. Intravenous ivuxolimab was administered to patients every 2 weeks at six dose levels: 0.01, 0.1, 0.3, 1.5, 3 and 10 mg/kg. Partial responses occurred in three dose-escalation patients: two with cutaneous melanoma and one with hepatocellular carcinoma. Of the approximately 54 patients in dose escalation, about 19 had hepatocellular carcinoma, some 15 had melanoma, 9 had renal cell carcinoma and 9 had head and neck cancer. In the dose-escalation cohort, 75% to 90% of patients were male, and the mean age was 60 years with a range of roughly 20 to 79. Patients were allowed to have had prior anti-PD-1, anti-PD-L1 or anti-CTLA-4 therapy, and approximately 37% of the dose-escalation patients had been treated with checkpoint inhibitors. The paper describes the monotherapy dose-escalation part (N ≈ 52 patients) of the phase I trial of ivuxolimab. The paper's findings and limits, for the study overall: The antigen specificity of the peripheral T cells that underwent clonal expansion was not determined. Clonal expansion of both CD4+ and CD8+ blood T cells was observed from baseline to week 6 at doses 0.1 to 3.0 mg/kg. Partial responders in the 0.1-3.0 mg/kg groups had among the lowest normalized peripheral clonal expansion, especially among CD8+ T cells. Low levels of normalized T-cell clonal expansion were also seen in some patients who did not respond. After ivuxolimab, more expanded clones were found on average in CD8+ T cells than in CD4+ T cells.

Comments on this clone: Its antigen remains unidentified. Nothing much larger sits one base from this clone, and base qualities are not available.

The trial excluded patients who had a history of autoimmune disease or who were on systemic immunosuppression. Peripheral blood for TCR sequencing was collected from all dose cohorts at baseline, on cycle 4 day 1, and on cycle 7 day 1. Samples came from an open-label, multicenter, first-in-human phase I dose-escalation trial of ivuxolimab. Adults with locally advanced or metastatic head and neck squamous cell, hepatocellular, melanoma or renal cell carcinoma were enrolled in the trial. Before TCR sequencing, CD4+ T cells and CD8+ T cells from peripheral blood were sorted into separate populations. To sequence the TCRbeta CDR3 region, genomic DNA was isolated from the sorted cells. TCRbeta CDR3 regions were sequenced using the immunoSEQ Assay. TCRdb's version of the immuneACCESS table is confined to in-frame rearrangements and falls short of the full clone set. An unresolved V gene accounts for under half of the shortfall where checked; the remainder is of unknown origin. A total of roughly 80,000 clones appear in this sample, under 90% of them only once. The ten largest clones capture 1.5% to 2% of the sample.

Reading from cysteine to phenylalanine, the CDR3 counts 17 amino acids. Only the CDR3 DNA stays, 51 bases, in frame from base 1. Trimming removed 2 bases from V and 5 bases from J; the gene matches leave 11 bases unexplained. Looking up the germline V gene yields CDR1 MNHNS and CDR2 SASEGT. Here the sequenced sample was CD4+ or CD8+ T cells sorted from blood, taken in a trial of the OX40 agonist ivuxolimab. The receptor comes from an adult with an advanced solid tumor such as melanoma, head and neck, liver or kidney cancer. The rearranged segments are TRBV6-1 and TRBJ1-4; the junction holds 7 bases that match TRBD1. The CDR3 protein is CASSESLPQGRNEKLFF. The nucleotide sequence is TGTGCCAGCAGTGAATCCCTACCACAGGGGCGGAATGAAAAACTGTTTTTT.